Presented here are 7 T cell receptor beta chains from one specimen sequenced in a study of T cell responses to AZD1222 COVID-19 vaccine. TCRdb's table, derived via immunoSEQ multiplex PCR, lists solely in-frame clones and lacks some. The data contain 150,000 to 180,000 clones, more than 90% of them singletons. Sample: peripheral blood, taken on day 0 of AZD1222 vaccination. These receptors originate from an adult in good health.

V usage is TRBV9 and J usage is TRBJ1-3, with 10 nucleotides matching TRBD1. CDR3 length: 17 amino acids. The V segment lost 6 bases and the J segment 0 bases; nucleotides outside the gene matches: 9. CDR1 is SGDLS, CDR2 YYNGEE, per germline. The DNA of the CDR3 is TGTGCCAGCACCCCGACAGGGGGCCCGTCCTCTGGAAACACCATATATTTT. It translates to CASTPTGGPSSGNTIYF.

The chain employs TRBV5-1 and TRBJ1-3; tentative D call: TRBD1 (6 bases). Germline V CDR1 and CDR2: SGHRS, YFSETQ. V was clipped by 0 bases and J by 0 bases, with 10 bases between them. This CDR3 contains 16 residues. Here the CDR3 DNA reads TGCGCCAGCAGCTTGGCCCAGGACAGCTCTGGAAACACCATATATTTT. The encoded protein is CASSLAQDSSGNTIYF.

The gene calls are TRBV5-1 and TRBJ1-2, with no clear D. The CDR3 length is 14 residues. Looked up from germline, CDR1 is SGHRS and CDR2 is YFSETQ. V shed 6 bases and J shed 6 bases, with 18 bases lying between them. The DNA for the CDR3 is TGCGCCAGCAATCAGGCAGGAGGTGCGGATGGCTACACCTTC. Its translation is CASNQAGGADGYTF. The variable domain in full, with the rest retrieved from reference TRBV5-1 and TRBJ1-2, is KAGVTQTPRYLIKTRGQQVTLSCSPISGHRSVSWYQQTPGQGLQFLFEYFSETQRNKGNFPGRFSGRQFSNSRSEMNVSTLELGDSALYLCASNQAGGADGYTFGSGTRLTVV.

The rearrangement uses TRBV19 and TRBJ1-5; D is undetermined. Trimming cost V 5 bases and J 3 bases, with 14 bases left between them. Per germline, CDR1 LNHDA and CDR2 SQIVND (reference sequence). The CDR3 is 15 residues long. CDR3 sequence (DNA): TGTGCCAGTAGTGCCCGGAAGGCCGCCAATCAGCCCCAGCATTTT. This gives the protein CASSARKAANQPQHF.

The chain uses TRBV10-3 and TRBJ2-5, with 8 bases identical to TRBD2. The germline V gene has CDR1 ENHRY and CDR2 SYGVKD. Trimming removed 2 bases from V and 1 base from J; junction bases left unmatched: 9. The CDR3 extends over 17 amino acids. CDR3 in DNA: TGTGCCATCAGTGAGGTCCGGGGGGGCGCCCTCCAAGAGACCCAGTACTTC. Translating gives CAISEVRGGALQETQYF.

V is TRBV19 and J is TRBJ1-1, with D uncertain. This CDR3 is built from 13 residues. Trimming shortened V by 6 bases and J by 10 bases, and 18 bases separated the two germline ends. The V gene's germline CDR1 is LNHDA and CDR2 SQIVND (reference sequence). CDR3 region: CASRVEFESRAFF. The CDR3 DNA follows: TGTGCCAGTAGGGTCGAATTTGAGTCCCGAGCTTTCTTT.

This chain links TRBV7-9 with TRBJ2-5; TRBD2 aligns across 8 bases. The germline CDR1 and CDR2 sequences are SEHNR and FQNEAQ (reference sequence). The CDR3 spans 14 residues. Trimming at V came to 2 bases and at J to 5 bases, leaving 4 bases not matched to a gene. DNA of the CDR3: TGTGCCAGCAGCTTAAGCCCTAGCGGGGAGACCCAGTACTTC. As protein: CASSLSPSGETQYF. Supplemented by reference TRBV7-9 and TRBJ2-5, the full variable domain reads DTGVSQNPRHKITKRGQNVTFRCDPISEHNRLYWYRQTLGQGPEFLTYFQNEAQLEKSRLLSDRFSAERPKGSFSTLEIQRTEQGDSAMYLCASSLSPSGETQYFGPGTRLLVL.